One T cell receptor (beta chain) is described in this entry. The data were obtained in a study of OX40 agonist ivuxolimab in advanced cancers. As for the study in general: From about 23 to 85 years was the age range, with a mean of 60 years, and about 83% were male.

Excluded were patients having autoimmune disease history or systemic immunosuppression. Generated by immunoSEQ multiplex PCR, the TCRdb table keeps only in-frame clones and is missing some. The sample lists around 66,000 clones, nearly 90% occurring once. Between the trimmed V and J ends, which lost 3 bases and 8 bases, there was a span of 10 bases. Looked up from germline, CDR1 is GTSNPN and CDR2 is SVGIG (reference sequence). The length of the CDR3 is 12 residues. This sequence originates from an adult with an advanced solid tumor such as melanoma, head and neck, liver or kidney cancer. The material was CD4+ or CD8+ T cells sorted from blood, obtained in a trial of the OX40 agonist ivuxolimab. This sequence joins TRBV30 and TRBJ1-4; D remains unclear. In DNA form, the CDR3 reads TGTGCCTGGAGCCCCCAGGCCGAAAAACTGTTTTTT. This sequence encodes CAWSPQAEKLFF.